The sequence of this T cell receptor (beta chain) was determined in a study of tumor-infiltrating lymphocytes in primary liver carcinoma. Study in general: Patients, male and female, were 30 to 69 years old.

Starting from 500 ng of total RNA, TCR beta cDNA was produced with a primer in the constant region. It was through three nested multiplex PCR rounds of slightly modified ARM-PCR that TCR beta libraries arose. Running around 10 cycles apiece, the first two PCR rounds relied on TRBV1-TRBV30 forward primers together with a C-beta reverse primer. TCRdb re-called the multiplex PCR reads through MiXCR, storing one row per CDR3 protein. Of about 120,000 distinct CDR3 sequences in the sample, around 62% were seen once. Study-wide findings and caveats: Tumor specimens were characterized by a significantly higher top-250-clone fraction than blood (p = 0.039).

The CDR3 is 14 amino acids. Germline values: CDR1 SGHAT, CDR2 FQNNGV. The roughly 17-31 mg bulk tissue piece was not sorted before simultaneous RNA and DNA extraction. Patients diagnosed with primary liver carcinoma received treatment through surgical resection. On this clonotype: Antigen unknown. Mismatch with germline at one junction end may stem from a read error.

The material sequenced was liver tumor tissue from sampling region 1. Described subset: tumor region T1, superior pole. The chain employs TRBV11-2 and TRBJ2-5, with TRBD2 as a possible D gene (7 bases). The receptor's source is a woman aged 55-69 years with primary liver carcinoma and hepatitis B virus infection. CDR3 loop: CASRLAGEGGTQYF. CDR3 sequence (DNA): TGTGCCAGCAGGTTAGCAGGGGAGGGAGGGACCCAGTACTTC. Supplemented by reference TRBV11-2 and TRBJ2-5, the full variable domain reads EAGVAQSPRYKIIEKRQSVAFWCNPISGHATLYWYQQILGQGPKLLIQFQNNGVVDDSQLPKDRFSAERLKGVDSTLKIQPAKLEDSAVYLCASRLAGEGGTQYFGPGTRLLVL.